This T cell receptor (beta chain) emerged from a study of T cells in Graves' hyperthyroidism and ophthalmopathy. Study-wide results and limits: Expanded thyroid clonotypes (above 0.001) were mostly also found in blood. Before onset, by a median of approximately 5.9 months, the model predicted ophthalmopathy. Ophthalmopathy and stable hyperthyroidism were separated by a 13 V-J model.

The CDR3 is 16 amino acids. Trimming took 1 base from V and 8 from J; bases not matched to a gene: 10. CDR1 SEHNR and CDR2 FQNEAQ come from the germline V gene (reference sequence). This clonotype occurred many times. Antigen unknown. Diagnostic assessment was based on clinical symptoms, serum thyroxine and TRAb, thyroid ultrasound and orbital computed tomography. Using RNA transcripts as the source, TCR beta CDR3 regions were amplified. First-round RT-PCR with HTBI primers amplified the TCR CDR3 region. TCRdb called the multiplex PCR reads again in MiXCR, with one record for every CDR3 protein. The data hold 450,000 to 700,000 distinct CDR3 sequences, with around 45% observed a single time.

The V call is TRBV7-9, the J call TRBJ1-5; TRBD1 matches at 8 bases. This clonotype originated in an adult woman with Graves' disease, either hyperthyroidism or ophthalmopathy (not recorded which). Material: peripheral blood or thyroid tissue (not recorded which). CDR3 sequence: CASSLGTGWDWEPQHF. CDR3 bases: TGTGCCAGCAGCTTAGGGACAGGGTGGGATTGGGAGCCCCAGCATTTT.